This TCR beta chain was obtained from a study of blood T cell repertoires in COVID-19. Looking at the study overall: From T cells, B-cell-depleted T cells, or PBMCs came the material, which was cDNA or gDNA.

CDR3 length: 13 residues. CDR1 MNHNY and CDR2 SVGAGI come from the germline V gene (reference sequence). J gave up 11 bases and V 11 bases, and 14 bases lay outside the gene matches. Assay: immunoSEQ multiplex PCR; the TCRdb copy retains only in-frame clones and omits some. Counted here are about 160,000 clones, 90% to 95% occurring once; the ten biggest clones make up about 5%. V and J are TRBV6-6 and TRBJ1-5; 8 positions match TRBD1. The sequence was collected from a woman between 45 and 65 years old with acute or convalescent COVID-19. Sequencing used peripheral blood. For the CDR3, the DNA is TGTGCCTCCAAGAGGACAGGGCCCATTTCCCAGCATTTT. Protein: CASKRTGPISQHF.